This TCR beta chain was sequenced in a study of beta chain features in type 1 diabetes (dated by TCRdb to between 2018 and 2020). About the full investigation: No differences in mean age, gender distribution, total cell number or subset yield were found between patients and healthy donors. The study compared the TCRB repertoires of sorted circulating CD4+ T cell subsets in recently diagnosed type 1 diabetes patients with those in matched healthy donors. A total of around 110,000,000 sorted cells were examined across all samples, and RNA yield correlated strongly with the number of cells per subset. Regulatory and stem cell-like memory subsets were obtained from only 8 patients and roughly eight healthy donors, while naive and central memory subsets were obtained from all 30 or so donors. Study-level results and caveats: PCR may preferentially amplify shorter templates, but because patient and control samples were amplified and corrected together, any resulting skew would affect both groups equally. HLA sub-analyses involved small numbers of individuals, so any influence of HLA type on TCRB rearrangement remained unresolved. Naive, central memory and regulatory TCRB repertoires appeared to be more similar among patients than among healthy donors. Fewer insertions and more nucleotide deletions at VDJ recombination sites were observed in patients with type 1 diabetes, implying thymic rearrangement abnormalities. Type 1 diabetes patients showed a moderate but significant shortening of TCRB CDR3 length in all four CD4+ subsets. Because cDNA was sequenced instead of genomic DNA, activated cells with high expression could be over-represented, although the groups did not differ in activation or CD3 levels.

Of note for this clone: Its antigen is currently not known. The input lacks base qualities; no much larger clone sits a single base away.

From each donor, a single peripheral blood sample of 95 to 150 mL on average was drawn into heparinised tubes. A BD FACSAria II was used to sort naive, central memory, regulatory and stem cell-like memory CD4+ T cells with a panel that included CD45RO, CCR7, CD25, CD127, CD95 and CD27. Every sorted population had a purity above 95%. PBMCs were separated immediately by Lymphoprep density gradient centrifugation and were stained directly, without being cultured. So that batch effects would be minimized, each experiment stained and sorted samples in pairs, pairing one healthy donor with one patient. At the junction V is shortened by 6 bases and J by 7 bases, with 15 bases in between. From the germline V gene, CDR1 is SQVTM and CDR2 is ANQGSEA. The CDR3, from cysteine to phenylalanine, totals 12 residues. Kept here is only the CDR3 DNA, which spans 36 bases and is read in frame from base 1. The High Capacity cDNA Reverse Transcription Kit was used to reverse transcribe all of the isolated RNA, meaning that expressed TCRB transcripts were what got sequenced. Deep immunoSEQ sequencing was performed on naive, central memory and regulatory T cell samples, with an average of roughly 4 million total reads per sample. Sorted cells were lysed in RLT buffer and RNA was extracted with DNase-treated RNeasy Micro or Mini kits, depending on cell number. To prevent cross-contamination, every cell subset was processed on its own, while patient and healthy donor samples were processed together. Using the immunoSEQ multiplex PCR, TCRB sequences were amplified from cDNA into 87-bp fragments spanning the CDR3 region. Sequencing of the amplicons was done on the Illumina HiSeq platform. In the original analysis: Synthetic template baselines were used to correct PCR bias computationally, reads within Hamming distance 2 were collapsed together, and singletons that could not be merged were discarded. By aligning reads against IMGT, V, D and J genes, CDR3 length, and insertions or deletions at six rearrangement sites were assigned. Within each subset, clonotype counts were normalized to sorted cell number, after which true diversity and Gini coefficients were computed with the tcR R package. The overlap coefficient, calculated on TCRB nucleotide sequences, was used to quantify repertoire sharing. Out-of-frame TCRB sequences from naive cells were analyzed to stand in for the pre-selection repertoire. Not all clones reach the TCRdb copy of this immuneACCESS table, which keeps in-frame sequences only. Checked studies attribute under half of the gap to unresolved V genes and leave the rest unexplained. V, J and clone size derive from that table, while D and trimming were established from the DNA sequence. Present in this sample are a few hundred thousand clones, more than 11% of which were seen just once. About 0.019% of the sample goes to the ten largest clones.

The sequence was collected from a man aged 30-40 years with type 1 diabetes. Recombination joined TRBV29-1 with TRBJ2-5, with the D gene call left open. The sample taken for sequencing was naive CD4+ T cells from blood. Explained via the paper, the cell subset or site label denotes: true naive CD4+ T cells. Here the CDR3 is given as CSVDFGSATQYF. The sequenced DNA is TGCAGCGTGGATTTCGGGTCGGCGACCCAGTACTTC.